Included here is one T cell receptor beta chain sequence, with context. The data stem from a study of blood T cell repertoires in COVID-19. For the study at large: Whether acute or convalescent, the COVID-19 samples came from the United States, Italy and Spain.

Trimming removed 3 bases from V and 6 bases from J, with 6 bases in between. The CDR3 spans 12 residues. Looked up from germline, CDR1 is SGHAT and CDR2 is FQDESV (reference sequence). Enrollees, roughly 18 to 89 years old, lived in about two dozen US areas. Recovery among Cohort 3 donors was established by two negative PCRs, clearance, or symptom resolution. In the original processing: Cell counts per sample came from amplifying reference gene primers. Clones were read by immunoSEQ multiplex PCR, and TCRdb kept only the in-frame ones, dropping some. V and J calls and clone size are as listed in that table; D and trimming were resolved from the DNA. The sample lists 150,000 to 200,000 clones; roughly 90% were seen once.

The chain carries TRBV11-1 and TRBJ2-1; D is undetermined. Sequencing used PBMCs or T cells enriched from blood (not recorded which). The sequence was obtained from a woman between 45 and 65 years old who had recovered from COVID-19. CDR3 nucleotides: TGTGCCAGCAGCTTTCTACGCAATGAGCAGTTCTTC. It translates to CASSFLRNEQFF.